This T cell receptor beta chain is from a study of OX40 agonist ivuxolimab in advanced cancers. Background on the study: Three patients, one with hepatocellular carcinoma and two with cutaneous melanoma, responded partially.

Sampling of blood occurred at baseline, cycle 4 day 1, and cycle 7 day 1. Regarding the study as a whole: The average count of expanded clones was higher among CD8+ T cells than among CD4+. Those patients achieving a partial response at 0.1-3.0 mg/kg showed among the lowest clonal expansion.

Produced via immunoSEQ multiplex PCR; TCRdb's table is partial and in-frame only. The data hold roughly 63,000 clones, with around 86% observed a single time. Details on this clone: Its antigen remains unidentified.

Losses at the gene ends were 4 bases for V and 1 base for J; bases not matched to a gene: 13. Germline CDR1 reads SGHVS; CDR2 reads FNYEAQ. There are 19 residues in the CDR3. The chain employs TRBV7-6 and TRBJ2-6; 7 bases line up with TRBD1. This TCR derives from an adult with an advanced solid tumor such as melanoma, head and neck, liver or kidney cancer. The sample was CD4+ or CD8+ T cells sorted from blood, taken in a trial of the OX40 agonist ivuxolimab. As DNA, the CDR3 is TGTGCCAGCAGCTCCACCAACAGGGGATCCTTTTCTGGGGCCAACGTCCTGACTTTC. It specifies CASSSTNRGSFSGANVLTF.